This note documents a single T cell receptor (beta chain) sequence. Sequencing used immunoSEQ multiplex PCR; TCRdb keeps in-frame clones, though not all of them. The repertoire holds about 70,000 clones, approximately 84% seen once, with 9% to 15% in the top ten. This CDR3 has 16 residues. Trimming removed 2 bases from V and 0 bases from J; junction bases left unmatched: 2. Germline V gives CDR1 SGDLS, CDR2 YYNGEE. The data originate from a study of blood T cell repertoires in COVID-19. Sequences were obtained from peripheral blood. This receptor was identified in a human donor in a cohort sampled during active COVID-19. The chain joins TRBV9 to TRBJ1-3; TRBD1 agrees at 10 bases. CDR3 sequence reads: CASSVGQGNSGNTIYF. DNA of the CDR3: TGTGCCAGCAGCGTGGGACAGGGGAACTCTGGAAACACCATATATTTT. The variable domain in full, completed from reference TRBV9 and TRBJ1-3, reads DSGVTQTPKHLITATGQRVTLRCSPRSGDLSVYWYQQSLDQGLQFLIQYYNGEERAKGNILERFSAQQFPDLHSELNLSSLELGDSALYFCASSVGQGNSGNTIYFGEGSWLTVV.